This T cell receptor (beta chain) emerged from a study of neoadjuvant anti-PD-1 for oral cavity cancer. On the study more broadly: Before surgery, most patients got three to four biweekly 3 mg/kg nivolumab doses. Study findings and constraints: Non-responders to neoadjuvant nivolumab had significantly more clonal PBMC T cells than responders.

This CDR3 has 13 residues. Trimming shortened V by 5 bases and J by 6 bases, and 14 bases separated the two germline ends. The V gene's germline CDR1 is SEHNR and CDR2 FQNEAQ (reference sequence). These oral cavity squamous cell carcinomas were HPV-negative and locally advanced. TCRdb keeps only in-frame clones here, not all; method: immunoSEQ multiplex PCR. There are approximately 15,000 clones in the sample; 66% occur only once, and 2% to 2.5% lies in the top ten. On this clone: Its antigen remains unknown.

The chain recombines TRBV7-9 with TRBJ2-7; a possible D gene is TRBD1 (6 bases). The sequencing used PBMCs, collected before nivolumab (anti-PD-1) treatment. The receptor's source is a person aged 40 to 85 with oral cavity squamous cell carcinoma. The CDR3 DNA follows: TGTGCCAGCAGCCAGGGGAGACGAAGCGAGCAGTACTTC. It encodes CASSQGRRSEQYF.